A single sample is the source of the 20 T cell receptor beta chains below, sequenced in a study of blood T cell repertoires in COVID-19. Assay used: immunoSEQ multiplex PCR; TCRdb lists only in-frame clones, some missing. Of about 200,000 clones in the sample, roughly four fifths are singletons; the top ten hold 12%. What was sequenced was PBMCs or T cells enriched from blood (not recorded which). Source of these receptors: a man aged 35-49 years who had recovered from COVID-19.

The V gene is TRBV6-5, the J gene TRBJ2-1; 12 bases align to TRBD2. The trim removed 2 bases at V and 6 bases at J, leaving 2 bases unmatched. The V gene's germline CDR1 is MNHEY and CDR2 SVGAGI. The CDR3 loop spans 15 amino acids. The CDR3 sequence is CASSYRTSGINEQFF. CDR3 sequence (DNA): TGTGCCAGCAGTTACCGGACTAGCGGGATCAATGAGCAGTTCTTC.

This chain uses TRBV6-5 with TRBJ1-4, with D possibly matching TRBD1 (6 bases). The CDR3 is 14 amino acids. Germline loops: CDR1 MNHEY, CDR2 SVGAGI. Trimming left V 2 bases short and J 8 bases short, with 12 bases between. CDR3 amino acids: CASSYEAGAEKLFF. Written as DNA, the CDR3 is TGTGCCAGCAGTTACGAGGCAGGGGCCGAAAAACTGTTTTTT.

The CDR3 here is CASSPGGVGTGELFF. CDR3 DNA sequence: TGCGCCAGCAGCCCAGGGGGAGTGGGCACCGGGGAGCTGTTTTTT. This chain joins TRBV5-1 and TRBJ2-2, with TRBD1 identical over 7 bases. After removal of 4 bases from V and 4 bases from J, the junction contained 7 bases not matched to a gene. Germline loops: CDR1 SGHRS, CDR2 YFSETQ. This CDR3 is 15 amino acids long.

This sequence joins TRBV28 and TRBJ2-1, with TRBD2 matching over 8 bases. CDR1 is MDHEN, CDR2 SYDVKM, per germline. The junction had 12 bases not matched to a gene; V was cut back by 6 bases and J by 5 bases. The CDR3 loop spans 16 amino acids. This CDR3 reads CASSTPGGVLDNEQFF. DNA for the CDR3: TGTGCCAGCAGCACCCCGGGGGGGGTCTTAGACAATGAGCAGTTCTTC.

CDR3 in amino acids: CASSLGGTPGQGKGYTF. The CDR3 DNA sequence: TGCGCCAGCAGCTTGGGGGGGACACCGGGACAGGGGAAAGGCTACACCTTC. The chain employs TRBV5-1 and TRBJ1-2; 10 nucleotides line up with TRBD1. This CDR3 contains 17 residues. V lost 0 bases, J lost 8 bases, and 13 bases stayed unmatched. Germline V CDR1 and CDR2: SGHRS, YFSETQ.

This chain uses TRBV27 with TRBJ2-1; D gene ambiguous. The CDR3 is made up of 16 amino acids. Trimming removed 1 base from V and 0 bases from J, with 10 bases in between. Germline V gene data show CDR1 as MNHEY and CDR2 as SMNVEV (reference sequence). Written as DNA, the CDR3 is TGTGCCAGCAGTTTATTAGTATCCGTCTCCTACAATGAGCAGTTCTTC. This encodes CASSLLVSVSYNEQFF.

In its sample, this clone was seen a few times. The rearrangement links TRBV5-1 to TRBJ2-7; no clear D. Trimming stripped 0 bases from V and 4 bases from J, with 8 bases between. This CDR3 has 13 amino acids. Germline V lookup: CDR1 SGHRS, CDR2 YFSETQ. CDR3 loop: CASSLDKMYEQYF. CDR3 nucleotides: TGCGCCAGCAGCTTGGACAAGATGTACGAGCAGTACTTC. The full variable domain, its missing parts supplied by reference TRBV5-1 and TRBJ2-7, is KAGVTQTPRYLIKTRGQQVTLSCSPISGHRSVSWYQQTPGQGLQFLFEYFSETQRNKGNFPGRFSGRQFSNSRSEMNVSTLELGDSALYLCASSLDKMYEQYFGPGTRLTVT.

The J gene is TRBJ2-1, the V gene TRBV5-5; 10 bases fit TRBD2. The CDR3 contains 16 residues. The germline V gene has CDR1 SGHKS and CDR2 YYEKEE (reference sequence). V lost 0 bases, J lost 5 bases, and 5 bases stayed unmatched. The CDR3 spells CASSLGLAGENNEQFF. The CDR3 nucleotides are TGTGCCAGCAGCTTGGGACTAGCGGGTGAAAACAATGAGCAGTTCTTC.

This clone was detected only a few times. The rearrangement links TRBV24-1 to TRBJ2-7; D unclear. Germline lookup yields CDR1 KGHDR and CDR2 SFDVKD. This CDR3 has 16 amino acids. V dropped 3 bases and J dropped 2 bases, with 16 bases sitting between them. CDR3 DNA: TGTGCCACCAGTGATCCGATGCAGGATTCTCCCTACGAGCAGTACTTC. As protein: CATSDPMQDSPYEQYF.

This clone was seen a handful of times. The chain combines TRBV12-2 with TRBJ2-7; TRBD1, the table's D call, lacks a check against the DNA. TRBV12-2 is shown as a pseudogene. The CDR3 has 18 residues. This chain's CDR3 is CASRLAPHRDRDPYEQYV. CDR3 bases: TGTGCAAGTCGCTTAGCGCCCCACCGGGACAGGGACCCCTACGAGCAGTACGTC.

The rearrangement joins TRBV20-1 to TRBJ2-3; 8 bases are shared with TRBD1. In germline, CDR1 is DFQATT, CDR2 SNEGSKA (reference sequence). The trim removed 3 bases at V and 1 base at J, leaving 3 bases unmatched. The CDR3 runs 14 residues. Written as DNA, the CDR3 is TGCAGTGCTAGTTGGGACAGGCGCACAGATACGCAGTATTTT. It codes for CSASWDRRTDTQYF.

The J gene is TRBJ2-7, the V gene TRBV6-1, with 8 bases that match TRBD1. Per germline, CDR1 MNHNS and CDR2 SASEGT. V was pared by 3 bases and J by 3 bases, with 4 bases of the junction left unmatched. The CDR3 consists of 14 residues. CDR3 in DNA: TGTGCCAGCAGTGACCTAACAGGGGGCTACGAGCAGTACTTC. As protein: CASSDLTGGYEQYF.

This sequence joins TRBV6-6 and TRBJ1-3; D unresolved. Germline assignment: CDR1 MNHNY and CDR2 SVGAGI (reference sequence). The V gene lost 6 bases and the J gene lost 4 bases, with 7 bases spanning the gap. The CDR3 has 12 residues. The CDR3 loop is CASSPTGNTIYF. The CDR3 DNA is TGTGCCAGCAGCCCGACAGGAAACACCATATATTTT.

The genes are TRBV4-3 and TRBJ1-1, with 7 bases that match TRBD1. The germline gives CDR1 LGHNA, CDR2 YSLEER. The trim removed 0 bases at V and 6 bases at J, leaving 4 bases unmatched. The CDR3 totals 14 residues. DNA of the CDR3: TGCGCCAGCAGCCAAGATCCAGGGGGGCCTGAAGCTTTCTTT. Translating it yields CASSQDPGGPEAFF.

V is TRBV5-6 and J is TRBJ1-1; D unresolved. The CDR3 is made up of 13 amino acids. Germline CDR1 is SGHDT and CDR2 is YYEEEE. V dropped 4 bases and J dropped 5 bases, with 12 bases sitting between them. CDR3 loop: CASSASTPTEAFF. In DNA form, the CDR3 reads TGTGCCAGCAGCGCCTCGACTCCGACTGAAGCTTTCTTT.

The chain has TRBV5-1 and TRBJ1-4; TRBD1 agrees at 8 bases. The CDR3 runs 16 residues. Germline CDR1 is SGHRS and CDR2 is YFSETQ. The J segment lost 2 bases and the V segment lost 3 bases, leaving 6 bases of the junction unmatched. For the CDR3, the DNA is TGCGCCAGCAGCTCCCCGACAGGGGAGACTAATGAAAAACTGTTTTTT. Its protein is CASSSPTGETNEKLFF.

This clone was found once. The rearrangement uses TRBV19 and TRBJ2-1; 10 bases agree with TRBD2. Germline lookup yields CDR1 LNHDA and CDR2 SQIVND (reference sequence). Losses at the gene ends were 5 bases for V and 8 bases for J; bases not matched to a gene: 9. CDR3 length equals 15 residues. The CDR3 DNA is TGTGCCAGTAGTGAAGCGGGAGGGCCGGGGTATGAGCAGTTCTTC. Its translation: CASSEAGGPGYEQFF. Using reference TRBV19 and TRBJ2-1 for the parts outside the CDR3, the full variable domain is DGGITQSPKYLFRKEGQNVTLSCEQNLNHDAMYWYRQDPGQGLRLIYYSQIVNDFQKGDIAEGYSVSREKKESFPLTVTSAQKNPTAFYLCASSEAGGPGYEQFFGPGTRLTVL.

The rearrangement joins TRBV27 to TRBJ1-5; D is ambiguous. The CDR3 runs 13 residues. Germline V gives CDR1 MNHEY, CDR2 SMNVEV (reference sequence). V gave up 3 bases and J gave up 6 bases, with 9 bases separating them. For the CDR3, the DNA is TGTGCCAGCAGTTTCAGTCGGGTTCAGCCCCAGCATTTT. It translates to CASSFSRVQPQHF.

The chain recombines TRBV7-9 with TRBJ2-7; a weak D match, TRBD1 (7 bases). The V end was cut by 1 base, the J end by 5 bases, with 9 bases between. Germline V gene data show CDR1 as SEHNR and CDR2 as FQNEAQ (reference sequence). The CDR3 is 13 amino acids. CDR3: CASSLGGTDEQYV. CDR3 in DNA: TGTGCCAGCAGCTTAGGCGGGACAGACGAGCAGTACGTC.

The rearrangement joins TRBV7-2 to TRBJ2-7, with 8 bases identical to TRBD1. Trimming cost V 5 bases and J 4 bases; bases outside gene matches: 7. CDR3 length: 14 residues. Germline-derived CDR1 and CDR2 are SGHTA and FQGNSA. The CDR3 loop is CASSSRQGWYEQYV. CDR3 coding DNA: TGTGCCAGCAGCAGCCGACAGGGGTGGTACGAGCAGTACGTC.